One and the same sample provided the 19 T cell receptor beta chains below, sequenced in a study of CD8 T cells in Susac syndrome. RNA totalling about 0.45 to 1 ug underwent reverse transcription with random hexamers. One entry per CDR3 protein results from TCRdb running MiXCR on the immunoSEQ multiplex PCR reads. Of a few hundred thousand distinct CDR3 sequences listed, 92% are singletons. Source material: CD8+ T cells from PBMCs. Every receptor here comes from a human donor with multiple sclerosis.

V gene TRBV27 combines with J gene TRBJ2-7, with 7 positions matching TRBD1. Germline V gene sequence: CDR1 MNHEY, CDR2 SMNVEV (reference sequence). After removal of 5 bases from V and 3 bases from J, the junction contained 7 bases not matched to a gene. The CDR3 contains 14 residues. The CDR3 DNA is TGTGCCAGCAGTGGACAGGCGGGCCTCTACGAGCAGTACTTC. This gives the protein CASSGQAGLYEQYF.

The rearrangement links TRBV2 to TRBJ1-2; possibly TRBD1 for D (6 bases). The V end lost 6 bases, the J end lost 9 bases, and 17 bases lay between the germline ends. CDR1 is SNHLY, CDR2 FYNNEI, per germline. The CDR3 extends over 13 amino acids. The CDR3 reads CASREGDPYRYTF. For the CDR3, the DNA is TGTGCCAGCAGGGAGGGGGATCCGTATCGCTACACCTTC.

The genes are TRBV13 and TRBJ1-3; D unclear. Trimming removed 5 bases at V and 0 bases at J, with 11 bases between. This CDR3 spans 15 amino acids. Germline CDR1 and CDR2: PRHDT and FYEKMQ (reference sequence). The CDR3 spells CASSQLPRSGNTIYF. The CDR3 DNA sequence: TGTGCCAGCAGCCAGCTCCCGCGCTCTGGAAACACCATATATTTT.

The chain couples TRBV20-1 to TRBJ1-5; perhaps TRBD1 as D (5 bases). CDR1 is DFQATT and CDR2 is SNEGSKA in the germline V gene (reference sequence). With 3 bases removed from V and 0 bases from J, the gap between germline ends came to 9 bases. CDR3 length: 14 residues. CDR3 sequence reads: CSARGGNSNQPQHF. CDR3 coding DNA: TGCAGTGCTAGGGGGGGAAATAGCAATCAGCCCCAGCATTTT.

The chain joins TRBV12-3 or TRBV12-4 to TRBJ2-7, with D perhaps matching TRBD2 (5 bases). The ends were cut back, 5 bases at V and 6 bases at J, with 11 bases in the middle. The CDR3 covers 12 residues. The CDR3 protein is CASSPTGGEQYF. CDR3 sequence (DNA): TGTGCCAGCAGTCCGACCGGAGGCGAGCAGTACTTC.

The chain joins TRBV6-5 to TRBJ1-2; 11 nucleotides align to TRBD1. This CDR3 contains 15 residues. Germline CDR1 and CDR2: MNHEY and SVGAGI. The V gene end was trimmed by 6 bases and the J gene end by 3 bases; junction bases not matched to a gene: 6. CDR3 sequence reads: CASSGQGAGDYGYTF. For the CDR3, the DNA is TGTGCCAGCAGCGGACAGGGGGCCGGGGACTATGGCTACACCTTC.

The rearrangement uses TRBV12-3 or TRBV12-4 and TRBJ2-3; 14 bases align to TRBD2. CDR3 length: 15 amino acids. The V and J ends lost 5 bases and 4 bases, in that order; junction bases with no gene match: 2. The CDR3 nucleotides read TGTGCCAGCAGTCTGACTAGCGGGAGGGCAGATACGCAGTATTTT. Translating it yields CASSLTSGRADTQYF.

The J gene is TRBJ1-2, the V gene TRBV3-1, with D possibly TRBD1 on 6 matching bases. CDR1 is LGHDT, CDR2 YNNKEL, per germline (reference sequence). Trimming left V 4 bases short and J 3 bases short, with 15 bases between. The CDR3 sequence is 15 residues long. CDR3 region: CASSLGGTDYYGYTF. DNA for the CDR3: TGTGCCAGCAGCCTGGGGGGCACAGATTACTATGGCTACACCTTC.

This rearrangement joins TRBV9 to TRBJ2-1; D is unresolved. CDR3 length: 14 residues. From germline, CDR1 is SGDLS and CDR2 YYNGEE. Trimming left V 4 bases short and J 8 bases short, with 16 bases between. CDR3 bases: TGTGCCAGCAGCACACCGACGATTACGGATGAGCAGTTCTTC. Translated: CASSTPTITDEQFF.

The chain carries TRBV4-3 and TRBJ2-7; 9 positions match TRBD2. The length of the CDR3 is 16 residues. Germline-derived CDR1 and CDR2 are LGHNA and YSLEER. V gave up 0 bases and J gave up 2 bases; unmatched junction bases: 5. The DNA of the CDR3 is TGCGCCAGCAGCCAAGATCAGACTAGCGGTACCTACGAGCAGTACTTC. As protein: CASSQDQTSGTYEQYF.

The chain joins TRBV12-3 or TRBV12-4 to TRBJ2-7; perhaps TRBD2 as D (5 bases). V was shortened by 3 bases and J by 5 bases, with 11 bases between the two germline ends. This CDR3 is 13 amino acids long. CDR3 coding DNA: TGTGCCAGCAGTTTCGTGGGAGAGGACGAGCAGTACTTC. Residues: CASSFVGEDEQYF.

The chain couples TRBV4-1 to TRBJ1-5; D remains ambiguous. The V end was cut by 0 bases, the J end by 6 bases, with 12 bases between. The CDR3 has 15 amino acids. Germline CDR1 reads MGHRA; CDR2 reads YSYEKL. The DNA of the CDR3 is TGCGCCAGCAGCCAAGATACCGGGGAGGGTCAGCCCCAGCATTTT. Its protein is CASSQDTGEGQPQHF.

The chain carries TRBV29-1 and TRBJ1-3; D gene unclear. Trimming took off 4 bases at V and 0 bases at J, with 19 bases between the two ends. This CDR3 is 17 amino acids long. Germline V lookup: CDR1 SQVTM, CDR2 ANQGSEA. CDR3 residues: CSVGLTNEVGSGNTIYF. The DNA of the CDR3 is TGCAGCGTTGGACTGACGAATGAAGTAGGCTCTGGAAACACCATATATTTT.

The CDR3 protein is CASSSTLNPDTQYF. CDR3 coding DNA: TGTGCCAGCAGCTCCACTCTGAATCCAGATACGCAGTATTTT. This chain uses TRBV7-3 with TRBJ2-3, with D unclear. Per germline, CDR1 SGHTA and CDR2 FQGTGA. The V and J ends lost 4 bases and 4 bases respectively, with 12 bases between them. The CDR3 extends over 14 amino acids.

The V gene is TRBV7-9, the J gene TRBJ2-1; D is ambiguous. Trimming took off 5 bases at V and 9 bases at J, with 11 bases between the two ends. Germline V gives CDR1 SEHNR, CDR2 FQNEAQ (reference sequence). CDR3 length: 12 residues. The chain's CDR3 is CASSPRSVEQFF. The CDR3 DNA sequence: TGTGCCAGCAGCCCCCGAAGTGTTGAGCAGTTCTTC. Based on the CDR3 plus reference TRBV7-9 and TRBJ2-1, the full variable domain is DTGVSQNPRHKITKRGQNVTFRCDPISEHNRLYWYRQTLGQGPEFLTYFQNEAQLEKSRLLSDRFSAERPKGSFSTLEIQRTEQGDSAMYLCASSPRSVEQFFGPGTRLTVL.

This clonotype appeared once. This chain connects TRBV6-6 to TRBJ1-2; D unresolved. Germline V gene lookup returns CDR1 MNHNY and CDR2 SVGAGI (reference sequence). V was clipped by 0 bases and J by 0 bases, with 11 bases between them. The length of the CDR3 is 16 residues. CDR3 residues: CASSYSRPPTNYGYTF. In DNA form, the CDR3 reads TGTGCCAGCAGTTACTCCCGTCCTCCTACTAACTATGGCTACACCTTC.

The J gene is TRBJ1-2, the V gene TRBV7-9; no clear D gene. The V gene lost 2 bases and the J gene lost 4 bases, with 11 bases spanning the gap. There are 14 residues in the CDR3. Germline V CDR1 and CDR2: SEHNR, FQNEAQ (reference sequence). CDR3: CASSLRDNGYGYTF. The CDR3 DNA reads TGTGCCAGCAGCTTACGGGATAATGGCTATGGCTACACCTTC.

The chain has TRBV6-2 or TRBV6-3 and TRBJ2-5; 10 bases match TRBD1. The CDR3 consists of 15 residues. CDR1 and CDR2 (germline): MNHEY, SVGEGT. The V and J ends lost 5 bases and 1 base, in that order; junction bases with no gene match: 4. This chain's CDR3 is CASSTTGGAQETQYF. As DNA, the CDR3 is TGTGCCAGCAGTACGACAGGGGGCGCCCAAGAGACCCAGTACTTC.

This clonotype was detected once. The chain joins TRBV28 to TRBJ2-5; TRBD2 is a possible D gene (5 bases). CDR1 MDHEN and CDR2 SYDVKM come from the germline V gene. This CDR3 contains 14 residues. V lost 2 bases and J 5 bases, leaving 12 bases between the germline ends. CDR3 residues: CASSLMGARETQYF. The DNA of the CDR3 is TGTGCCAGCAGTTTAATGGGAGCGAGGGAGACCCAGTACTTC.